Listed below are T cell receptor beta chains from one sample, sequenced in a study of cytomegalovirus exposure and HLA in healthy donors. Method: immunoSEQ multiplex PCR; TCRdb's copy keeps in-frame clones and lacks some. The table shows more than 90,000 clones, with roughly 73% occurring only once. The sample consisted of PBMCs. These receptors came from a young woman in good health and CMV-seronegative. Each CDR3 is given with its conserved first and last residue. The order of the fields is V gene, J gene, D gene, CDR3 length, clone size, CDR3 protein, CDR3 DNA. The D gene is left open where the match is weak. Clone sizes are given selectively: once, few, many, or a class where the clone is expanded.

TRBV25-1	TRBJ2-1	-	15	-	CASSDYRDADNEQFF	TGTGCCAGCAGTGATTACAGGGATGCGGACAATGAGCAGTTCTTC
TRBV30	TRBJ2-3	TRBD2	17	-	CAWSPGAGGSVGDTQYF	TGTGCCTGGAGCCCCGGCGCGGGGGGGTCAGTGGGAGATACGCAGTATTTT
TRBV5-1	TRBJ2-3	TRBD2	17	-	CASSLGLAGGWGNTQYF	TGCGCCAGCAGCTTGGGACTAGCGGGGGGATGGGGGAATACGCAGTATTTT
TRBV27	TRBJ2-5	-	14	-	CASSSHQGGETQYF	TGTGCCAGCAGTTCGCACCAGGGTGGAGAGACCCAGTACTTC
TRBV6-1	TRBJ1-1	TRBD1	12	-	CASSAGTAEAFF	TGTGCCAGCAGCGCCGGGACAGCCGAAGCTTTCTTT
TRBV6-6	TRBJ1-5	TRBD1	14	-	CASRDGPGGTPQHF	TGTGCCAGCAGGGACGGACCAGGGGGCACGCCCCAGCATTTT
TRBV21-1	TRBJ2-5	-	15	-	CASSTRDRAQETQYF	TGTGCCAGCAGCACTCGGGACAGGGCGCAAGAGACCCAGTACTTC
TRBV10-3	TRBJ2-7	TRBD2	11	-	CAIQAGGEQYF	TGTGCCATCCAGGCGGGGGGCGAGCAGTACTTC
TRBV6-1	TRBJ1-1	-	14	-	CASRKGDTVLEAFF	TGTGCCAGCAGGAAAGGGGACACCGTCCTTGAAGCTTTCTTT
TRBV29-1	TRBJ1-2	-	14	-	CSGTLQGTYYGYTF	TGCAGCGGGACACTGCAGGGTACCTACTATGGCTACACCTTC
TRBV7-9	TRBJ1-3	TRBD1	19	-	CASSSLTSGTGISGNTIYF	TGTGCCAGCAGCTCCTTAACATCCGGGACAGGCATCTCTGGAAACACCATATATTTT
TRBV11-3	TRBJ1-2	-	14	-	CASSSRRAVYGYTF	TGTGCCAGCAGCTCCCGCCGAGCCGTCTATGGCTACACCTTC
TRBV7-9	TRBJ1-1	-	11	-	CASSLRTEAFF	TGTGCCAGCAGTCTAAGAACTGAAGCTTTCTTT
TRBV30	TRBJ1-1	-	16	-	CAWSVVWGRRNTEAFF	TGTGCCTGGAGTGTGGTTTGGGGCAGGAGGAACACTGAAGCTTTCTTT
TRBV10-3	TRBJ1-5	-	15	-	CAISAGGHSNQPQHF	TGTGCCATCAGCGCGGGGGGGCATAGCAATCAGCCCCAGCATTTT
TRBV5-1	TRBJ1-2	-	15	-	CASSLGAGANYGYTF	TGCGCCAGCAGCTTGGGTGCAGGGGCTAACTATGGCTACACCTTC
TRBV9	TRBJ2-3	-	13	-	CASSATPSETQYF	TGTGCCAGCAGCGCAACCCCTAGCGAAACGCAGTATTTT
TRBV7-8	TRBJ1-1	-	13	-	CASSLAEDTEAFF	TGTGCCAGCAGCCTCGCGGAGGACACTGAAGCTTTCTTT
TRBV27	TRBJ2-7	-	15	-	CASSLPGTGLYEQYF	TGTGCCAGCAGTCTCCCAGGGACTGGCCTCTACGAGCAGTACTTC
TRBV19	TRBJ1-1	-	15	few	CASSMSWGGATEAFF	TGTGCCAGTAGTATGTCTTGGGGGGGTGCGACTGAAGCTTTCTTT
TRBV5-4	TRBJ1-2	TRBD1	15	-	CASSGIRDRGNGYTF	TGTGCCAGCAGCGGAATCCGGGACAGGGGGAATGGCTACACCTTC
TRBV5-8	TRBJ2-3	TRBD2	16	few	CASSRSGLAFTDTQYF	TGTGCCAGCAGCCGTTCGGGACTAGCATTCACAGATACGCAGTATTTT